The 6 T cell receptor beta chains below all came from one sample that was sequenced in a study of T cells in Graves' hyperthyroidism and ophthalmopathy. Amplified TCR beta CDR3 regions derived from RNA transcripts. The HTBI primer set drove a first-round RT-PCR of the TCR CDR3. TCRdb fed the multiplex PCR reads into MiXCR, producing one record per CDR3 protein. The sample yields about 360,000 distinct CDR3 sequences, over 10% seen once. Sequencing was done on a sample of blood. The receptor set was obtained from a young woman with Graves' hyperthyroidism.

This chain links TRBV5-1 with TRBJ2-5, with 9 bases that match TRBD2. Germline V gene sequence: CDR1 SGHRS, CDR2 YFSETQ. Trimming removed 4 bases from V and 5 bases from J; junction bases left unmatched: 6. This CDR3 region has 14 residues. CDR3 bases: TGCGCCAGCAGCGGCGGGGGGGCGGATGAGACCCAGTACTTC. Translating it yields CASSGGGADETQYF.

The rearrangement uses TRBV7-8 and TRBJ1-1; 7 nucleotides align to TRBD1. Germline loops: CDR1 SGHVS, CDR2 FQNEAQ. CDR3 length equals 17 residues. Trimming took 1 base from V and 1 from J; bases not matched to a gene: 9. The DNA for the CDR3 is TGTGCCAGCAGCTTAGGCAAAAGGGGGCCTCCGAACACTGAAGCTTTCTTT. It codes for CASSLGKRGPPNTEAFF.

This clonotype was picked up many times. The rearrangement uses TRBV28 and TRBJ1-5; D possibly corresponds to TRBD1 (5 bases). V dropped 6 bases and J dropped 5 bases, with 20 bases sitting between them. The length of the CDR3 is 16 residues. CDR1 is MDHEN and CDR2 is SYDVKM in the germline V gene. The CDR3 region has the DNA TGTGCCAGCAGCCTAGGCATGCGGGGCATTCATCAGCCCCAGCATTTT. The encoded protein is CASSLGMRGIHQPQHF.

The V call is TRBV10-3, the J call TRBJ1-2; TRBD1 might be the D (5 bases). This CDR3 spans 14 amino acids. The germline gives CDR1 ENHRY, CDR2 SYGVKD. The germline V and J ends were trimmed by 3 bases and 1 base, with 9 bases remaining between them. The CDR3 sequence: CAISEDSNNYGYTF. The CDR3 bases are TGTGCCATCAGTGAAGACAGTAATAACTATGGCTACACCTTC.

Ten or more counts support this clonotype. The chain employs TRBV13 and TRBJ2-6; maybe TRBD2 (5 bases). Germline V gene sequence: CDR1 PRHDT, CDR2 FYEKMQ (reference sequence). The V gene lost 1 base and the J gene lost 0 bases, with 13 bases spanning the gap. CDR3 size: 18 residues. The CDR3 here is CASSLVGVLRSGANVLTF. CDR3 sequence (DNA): TGTGCCAGCAGCTTAGTCGGGGTTCTCCGCTCTGGGGCCAACGTCCTGACTTTC.

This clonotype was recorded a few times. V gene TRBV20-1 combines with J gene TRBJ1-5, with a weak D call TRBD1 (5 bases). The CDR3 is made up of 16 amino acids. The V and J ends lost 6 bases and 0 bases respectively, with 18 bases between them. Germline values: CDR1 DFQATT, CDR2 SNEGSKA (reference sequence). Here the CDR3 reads CSAGGRRDYSNQPQHF. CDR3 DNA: TGCAGTGCGGGGGGGAGGAGGGATTATAGCAATCAGCCCCAGCATTTT.